A single sample is the source of the 29 T cell receptor beta chains below, sequenced in a study of blood T cells in healthy people across ages. Using a J-beta primer mix together with a sample-barcoded 5' primer, a second PCR was run for about 6 to 12 cycles. In TCRdb, the 5' RACE reads were re-called with MiXCR into one record per CDR3 protein. The sample shows around 1.5 million distinct CDR3 sequences, 45% to 70% of them seen only once. The sequencing sample was made of blood. The receptor set was obtained from a man aged 18 to 30 in good health.

This clonotype was recorded a few times. The V and J genes are TRBV29-1 and TRBJ2-5; 9 bases line up with TRBD1. Germline lookup yields CDR1 SQVTM and CDR2 ANQGSEA. The V gene end was trimmed by 7 bases and the J gene end by 4 bases; junction bases not matched to a gene: 19. The CDR3 runs to 17 residues. The CDR3 DNA sequence: TGCAGCGCTTCCGGGACAGGGAGGAGCGGACTTACAGAGACCCAGTACTTC. Its translation: CSASGTGRSGLTETQYF.

The rearrangement links TRBV30 to TRBJ2-7, with D perhaps matching TRBD2 (5 bases). Germline V gene lookup returns CDR1 GTSNPN and CDR2 SVGIG (reference sequence). The V gene lost 0 bases and the J gene lost 4 bases, with 13 bases spanning the gap. CDR3 length equals 14 residues. The CDR3 DNA reads as TGTGCCTGGAGTGTACCGGGGTCGAGTTACGAGCAGTACTTC. This translates into CAWSVPGSSYEQYF.

This clonotype has only a few counts. The chain combines TRBV10-3 with TRBJ1-1, with D maybe TRBD1 (5 bases). Deletions cut 6 bases from V and 0 bases from J, with 5 bases between. This CDR3 spans 12 amino acids. The germline gives CDR1 ENHRY, CDR2 SYGVKD. CDR3 in DNA: TGTGCCATCAGGGGGCTGAACACTGAAGCTTTCTTT. It codes for CAIRGLNTEAFF.

This rearrangement joins TRBV27 to TRBJ2-7; TRBD2 aligns across 13 bases. This CDR3 region has 17 residues. Looked up from germline, CDR1 is MNHEY and CDR2 is SMNVEV (reference sequence). With 5 bases clipped from V and 6 bases from J, the junction kept 13 bases outside the gene matches. CDR3 amino acids: CASSRTSGSWGPREQYF. CDR3 DNA: TGTGCCAGCAGTCGGACTAGCGGGAGTTGGGGCCCCCGCGAGCAGTACTTC.

This chain joins TRBV5-1 and TRBJ2-5; either TRBD1 or TRBD2 may supply D (5 bases each). V was cut by 6 bases and J by 5 bases, with 17 bases left in between. The germline gives CDR1 SGHRS, CDR2 YFSETQ. CDR3 length: 14 amino acids. CDR3 nucleotide sequence: TGCGCCAGCATACCGGAGTGGGGGTCGGAGACCCAGTACTTC. Translated: CASIPEWGSETQYF.

The genes are TRBV6-1 and TRBJ2-3; possibly TRBD1 for D (5 bases). The CDR3 sequence is 14 residues long. Trimming cost V 7 bases and J 4 bases, with 15 bases left between them. Germline CDR1 MNHNS, CDR2 SASEGT. CDR3 DNA: TGTGCCAGCATTTCAGGGAACGGTGCAGATACGCAGTATTTT. Amino acids: CASISGNGADTQYF.

This chain links TRBV12-3 or TRBV12-4 with TRBJ2-3; possible D gene TRBD1, 6 bases. The CDR3 consists of 12 residues. V shed 2 bases and J shed 9 bases, with 9 bases lying between them. For the CDR3, the DNA is TGTGCCAGCAGTTTATCCCAGGGGACGCAGTATTTT. Translated: CASSLSQGTQYF.

CDR3 in amino acids: CASRPQGAGSETQYF. In nucleotides, the CDR3 is TGTGCCAGCAGGCCTCAGGGGGCGGGTAGTGAGACCCAGTACTTC. The rearrangement links TRBV27 to TRBJ2-7; 8 nucleotides align to TRBD1. The J call is doubtful: the DNA matches TRBJ2-5 better. Germline V gene lookup returns CDR1 MNHEY and CDR2 SMNVEV (reference sequence). This CDR3 region has 15 residues.

The rearrangement uses TRBV2 and TRBJ1-2; D call uncertain. The V gene lost 5 bases and the J gene lost 4 bases, with 11 bases spanning the gap. This CDR3 is built from 13 residues. CDR1 and CDR2 from the germline V gene are SNHLY and FYNNEI. The CDR3 protein is CASSLKDFYGYTF. CDR3 DNA sequence: TGTGCCAGCAGTCTTAAAGATTTCTATGGCTACACCTTC.

On this clonotype: At one end, the junction sequence differs from germline, possibly due to a read error. The J gene is TRBJ2-5, the V gene TRBV27; no reliable D call. The CDR3 contains 16 residues. The germline V gene encodes CDR1 MNHEY and CDR2 SMNVEV (reference sequence). The CDR3 DNA sequence: TGTACCAGCAGTGTAACACCAATTGGGCTTTGGGAGACCCAGTACTTC. Amino acid sequence: CTSSVTPIGLWETQYF.

This chain joins TRBV6-5 and TRBJ1-1; D is uncertain. The CDR3 has 14 residues. The V gene lost 2 bases and the J gene lost 4 bases, with 11 bases spanning the gap. Germline-derived CDR1 and CDR2 are MNHEY and SVGAGI. This CDR3 is CASSYGEATTEAFF. The DNA for the CDR3 is TGTGCCAGCAGTTACGGGGAGGCGACCACTGAAGCTTTCTTT.

This clonotype was counted between two and nine times. The chain joins TRBV25-1 to TRBJ1-2; D is unresolved. V lost 1 base to trimming and J lost 5 bases, with 11 bases between them. Germline-derived CDR1 and CDR2 are MGHDK and SYGVNS. This CDR3 spans 14 amino acids. CDR3 in amino acids: CASSELRDEYGYTF. CDR3 bases: TGTGCCAGCAGTGAATTGCGGGATGAGTATGGCTACACCTTC.

The chain carries TRBV7-9 and TRBJ2-1; 9 nucleotides match TRBD1. Trimming cost V 5 bases and J 8 bases; bases outside gene matches: 13. Germline V CDR1 and CDR2: SEHNR, FQNEAQ (reference sequence). The CDR3 loop spans 16 amino acids. CDR3 in amino acids: CASSPGTGLSVYEQFF. In DNA, the CDR3 is TGTGCCAGCAGCCCGGGGACAGGGCTATCGGTCTATGAGCAGTTCTTC. Variable domain in full (rest from reference TRBV7-9 and TRBJ2-1): DTGVSQNPRHKITKRGQNVTFRCDPISEHNRLYWYRQTLGQGPEFLTYFQNEAQLEKSRLLSDRFSAERPKGSFSTLEIQRTEQGDSAMYLCASSPGTGLSVYEQFFGPGTRLTVL.

The V gene is TRBV12-3 or TRBV12-4, the J gene TRBJ2-5, with no clear D. The germline V and J ends were trimmed by 2 bases and 3 bases, with 7 bases remaining between them. The CDR3 has 13 residues. Written as DNA, the CDR3 is TGTGCCAGCAGTTTAATTCGCGAAGAGACCCAGTACTTC. This gives the protein CASSLIREETQYF.

The chain carries TRBV2 and TRBJ2-5; no reliable D call. Matching the DNA end better, TRBJ2-7 makes the J call doubtful. Germline CDR1 reads SNHLY; CDR2 reads FYNNEI. The length of the CDR3 is 15 residues. CDR3 coding DNA: TGTGCCAGCAGCGACATAAGGACGTTGTCCTACGAGCAGTACTTC. As protein: CASSDIRTLSYEQYF.

V is TRBV7-9 and J is TRBJ2-2, with 7 bases lining up with TRBD1. The CDR3 spans 14 residues. V lost 2 bases and J lost 6; bases outside the gene matches: 3. Germline CDR1 reads SEHNR; CDR2 reads FQNEAQ (reference sequence). CDR3 nucleotide sequence: TGTGCCAGCAGCTTATCAGGGGGTTCCGGGGAGCTGTTTTTT. Amino acids: CASSLSGGSGELFF.

This sequence joins TRBV3-1 and TRBJ2-7; D ambiguous. The CDR3 has 13 amino acids. The germline V and J ends were trimmed by 2 bases and 7 bases, with 12 bases remaining between them. CDR1 and CDR2 (germline): LGHDT, YNNKEL (reference sequence). The CDR3: CASSQHPPSEQYF. The CDR3, as DNA: TGTGCCAGCAGCCAACATCCACCCAGTGAGCAGTACTTC.

This sequence joins TRBV4-3 and TRBJ1-2; possible D gene TRBD1, 5 bases. Germline V gene data show CDR1 as LGHNA and CDR2 as YSLEER. Trimming took off 0 bases at V and 8 bases at J, with 16 bases between the two ends. The CDR3 has 15 residues. The CDR3 bases are TGCGCCAGCAGCCAAGATCCGGGGACTTCGAGGGGCTACACCTTC. Amino acids: CASSQDPGTSRGYTF.

The chain couples TRBV12-3 or TRBV12-4 to TRBJ2-5; 7 bases fit TRBD1. The trim removed 6 bases at V and 12 bases at J, leaving 16 bases unmatched. This CDR3 is 14 amino acids long. Here the CDR3 reads CASSLDREMTFEYF. CDR3 coding DNA: TGTGCCAGCAGCCTAGACAGGGAAATGACTTTTGAGTACTTC.

This clonotype was counted between two and nine times. The chain employs TRBV28 and TRBJ1-1; no firm D call. V lost 3 bases and J 7 bases, leaving 9 bases between the germline ends. The CDR3 consists of 12 residues. Germline assignment: CDR1 MDHEN and CDR2 SYDVKM. This CDR3 is CASSFIGIEAFF. CDR3 coding DNA: TGTGCCAGCAGTTTTATAGGGATTGAAGCTTTCTTT.

The rearrangement uses TRBV6-5 and TRBJ1-2; 7 bases match TRBD1. From germline, CDR1 is MNHEY and CDR2 SVGAGI. The CDR3 totals 16 residues. V dropped 2 bases and J dropped 8; count of bases not matched to a gene: 14. For the CDR3, the DNA is TGTGCCAGCAGTTACAACCCGGGACAGCCACTGCGGGGCTACACCTTC. This gives the protein CASSYNPGQPLRGYTF.

This chain connects TRBV27 to TRBJ1-2, with TRBD1 as a possible D gene (6 bases). There are 14 residues in the CDR3. Germline V CDR1 and CDR2: MNHEY, SMNVEV (reference sequence). Trimming stripped 3 bases from V and 3 bases from J, with 11 bases between. DNA for the CDR3: TGTGCCAGCAGTTTTCAGGGGAACGACTATGGCTACACCTTC. Its protein is CASSFQGNDYGYTF.

V is TRBV5-1 and J is TRBJ1-1; D uncertain. The germline V gene has CDR1 SGHRS and CDR2 YFSETQ. This CDR3 region has 15 residues. The germline V and J ends were trimmed by 0 bases and 0 bases, with 9 bases remaining between them. This chain's CDR3 is CASSLDANLNTEAFF. CDR3 DNA: TGCGCCAGCAGCTTGGACGCAAACCTGAACACTGAAGCTTTCTTT.

This clonotype was recorded a few times. The V gene is TRBV27, the J gene TRBJ1-6; no clear D gene. Germline V CDR1 and CDR2: MNHEY, SMNVEV (reference sequence). The V gene lost 2 bases and the J gene lost 7 bases, with 9 bases spanning the gap. The CDR3 contains 14 residues. The CDR3 coding sequence is TGTGCCAGCAGTTTAAGGACGGTGAATTCACCCCTCCACTTT. Protein sequence: CASSLRTVNSPLHF.

This chain joins TRBV20-1 and TRBJ2-5; D may be TRBD2 (6 bases). The J call may be wrong; the DNA end is better matched by TRBJ2-7. CDR3 size: 14 residues. Looked up from germline, CDR1 is DFQATT and CDR2 is SNEGSKA (reference sequence). CDR3 loop: CSATGTVGTYEQYF. Here the CDR3 DNA reads TGCAGTGCAACCGGGACTGTCGGTACCTACGAGCAGTACTTC.

J is TRBJ1-2 and V is TRBV12-3 or TRBV12-4, with D possibly being TRBD1 (6 bases). Trimming shortened V by 0 bases and J by 6 bases, and 11 bases separated the two germline ends. This CDR3 has 14 residues. The CDR3 loop reads CASSLAMAGDGYTF. The CDR3 region has the DNA TGTGCCAGCAGTTTAGCAATGGCAGGGGATGGCTACACCTTC.

The rearrangement links TRBV6-5 to TRBJ1-2, with no clear D. The CDR3 contains 13 residues. V gave up 5 bases and J gave up 6 bases, with 13 bases separating them. Germline lookup yields CDR1 MNHEY and CDR2 SVGAGI. Here the CDR3 reads CASSDRILHGYTF. The DNA of the CDR3 is TGTGCCAGCAGTGATCGTATACTCCATGGCTACACCTTC.

J is TRBJ2-1 and V is TRBV27, with unresolved D. Per germline, CDR1 MNHEY and CDR2 SMNVEV (reference sequence). The V end was cut by 2 bases, the J end by 13 bases, with 24 bases between. This CDR3 has 16 amino acids. CDR3 sequence reads: CASSLQGSNNKETQFF. The CDR3 nucleotides are TGTGCCAGCAGTTTACAAGGTAGCAACAACAAAGAGACCCAGTTCTTC.

J is TRBJ2-1 and V is TRBV4-3; D unclear. This CDR3 spans 15 amino acids. Germline values: CDR1 LGHNA, CDR2 YSLEER. Trimming left V 3 bases short and J 7 bases short, with 16 bases between. Here the CDR3 DNA reads TGCGCCAGCAGCCACCGAATGGGTTCGCCTAATGAGCAGTTCTTC. It codes for CASSHRMGSPNEQFF.